Each of the 5 T cell receptor beta chains below was sequenced from the same sample in a study of technical replicates of blood from a few donors. Some clones are missing from TCRdb's copy, which holds only in-frame ones; the method was immunoSEQ multiplex PCR. Counted here are 50,000 to 60,000 clones, roughly 94% occurring once; the ten biggest clones make up roughly 3.1%. Sequencing input: PBMCs. The receptors come from a human donor in good health. Some clones in this sample may be carry-over from other donors' samples.

This clone was observed a few times. The J gene is TRBJ1-6, the V gene TRBV2; D not resolved. Germline V gene data show CDR1 as SNHLY and CDR2 as FYNNEI. V was trimmed by 7 bases and J by 8 bases, leaving 21 bases between them. This CDR3 is 16 amino acids long. CDR3 sequence: CASTPGGWVNDSPLHF. For the CDR3, the DNA is TGTGCCAGCACCCCCGGAGGCTGGGTCAATGATTCACCCCTCCACTTT. The whole variable domain, filled in from reference TRBV2 and TRBJ1-6, reads EPEVTQTPSHQVTQMGQEVILRCVPISNHLYFYWYRQILGQKVEFLVSFYNNEISEKSEIFDDQFSVERPDGSNFTLKIRSTKLEDSAMYFCASTPGGWVNDSPLHFGNGTRLTVT.

The V gene is TRBV6-5, the J gene TRBJ1-5, with D unresolved. The CDR3 has 16 amino acids. With 0 bases removed from V and 0 bases from J, the gap between germline ends came to 9 bases. CDR1 and CDR2 from the germline V gene are MNHEY and SVGAGI. Here the CDR3 DNA reads TGTGCCAGCAGTTACTCGAGCGTTTCTAGCAATCAGCCCCAGCATTTT. It translates to CASSYSSVSSNQPQHF.

This clone was observed a handful of times. This chain uses TRBV7-3 with TRBJ2-7, with 7 positions matching TRBD1. The CDR3 has 12 residues. Germline CDR1 and CDR2: SGHTA and FQGTGA. The junction had 3 bases not matched to a gene; V was cut back by 5 bases and J by 5 bases. CDR3 sequence reads: CASSHRGDEQYF. In nucleotides, the CDR3 is TGTGCCAGCAGCCACAGGGGAGACGAGCAGTACTTC.

V is TRBV6-4 and J is TRBJ1-5; no definite D call. The CDR3 has 12 amino acids. The V end was cut by 8 bases, the J end by 4 bases, with 9 bases between. Germline V CDR1 and CDR2: MRHNA, SNTAGT. The CDR3 here is CASRKLNQPQHF. The DNA for the CDR3 is TGTGCCAGCCGTAAACTGAATCAGCCCCAGCATTTT.

The chain is built from TRBV7-9 and TRBJ2-5, with a possible D match to TRBD2 (5 bases). The CDR3 is made up of 15 amino acids. V gave up 3 bases and J gave up 1 base, with 12 bases separating them. CDR1 SEHNR and CDR2 FQNEAQ come from the germline V gene (reference sequence). The CDR3: CASSLRERAQETQYF. The CDR3 DNA sequence: TGTGCCAGCAGCTTGAGGGAGAGGGCCCAAGAGACCCAGTACTTC.